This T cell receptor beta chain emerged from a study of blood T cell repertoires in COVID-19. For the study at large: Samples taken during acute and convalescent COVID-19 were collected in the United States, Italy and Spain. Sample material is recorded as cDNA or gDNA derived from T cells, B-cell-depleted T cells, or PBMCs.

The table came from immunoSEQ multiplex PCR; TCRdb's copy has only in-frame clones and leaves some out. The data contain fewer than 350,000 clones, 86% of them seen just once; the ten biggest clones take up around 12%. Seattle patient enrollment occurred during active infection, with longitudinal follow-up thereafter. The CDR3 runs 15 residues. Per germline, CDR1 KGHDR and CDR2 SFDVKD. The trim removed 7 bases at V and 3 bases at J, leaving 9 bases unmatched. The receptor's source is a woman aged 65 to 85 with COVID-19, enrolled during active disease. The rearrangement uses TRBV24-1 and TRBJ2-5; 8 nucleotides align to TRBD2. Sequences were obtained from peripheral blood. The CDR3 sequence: CATSTPRGGEETQYF. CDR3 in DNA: TGTGCCACCAGCACTCCCCGGGGGGGAGAAGAGACCCAGTACTTC.